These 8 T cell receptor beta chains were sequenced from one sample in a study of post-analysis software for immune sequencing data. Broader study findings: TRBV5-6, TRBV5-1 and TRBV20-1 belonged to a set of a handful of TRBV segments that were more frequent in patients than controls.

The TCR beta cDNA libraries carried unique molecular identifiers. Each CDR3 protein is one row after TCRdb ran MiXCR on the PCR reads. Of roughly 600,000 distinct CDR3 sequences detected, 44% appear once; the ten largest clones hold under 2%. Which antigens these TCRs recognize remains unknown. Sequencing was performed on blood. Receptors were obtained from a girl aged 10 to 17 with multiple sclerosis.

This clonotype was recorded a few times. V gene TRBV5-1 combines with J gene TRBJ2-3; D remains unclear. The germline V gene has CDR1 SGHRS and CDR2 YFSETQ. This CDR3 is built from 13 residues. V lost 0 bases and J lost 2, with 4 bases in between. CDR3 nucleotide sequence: TGCGCCAGCAGCTTGGTTATCACAGATACGCAGTATTTT. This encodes CASSLVITDTQYF.

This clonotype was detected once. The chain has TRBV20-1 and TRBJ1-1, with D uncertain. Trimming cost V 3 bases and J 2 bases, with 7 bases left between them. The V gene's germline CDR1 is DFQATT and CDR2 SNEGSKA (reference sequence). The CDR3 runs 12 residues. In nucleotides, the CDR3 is TGCAGTGCTAGGGGTCGAAACACTGAAGCTTTCTTT. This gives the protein CSARGRNTEAFF.

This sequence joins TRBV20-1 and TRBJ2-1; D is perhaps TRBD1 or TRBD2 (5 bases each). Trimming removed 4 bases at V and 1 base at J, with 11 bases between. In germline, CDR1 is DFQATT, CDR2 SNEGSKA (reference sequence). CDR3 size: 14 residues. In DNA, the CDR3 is TGCAGTGCTATCCGGGACGTTTCCTACAATGAGCAGTTCTTC. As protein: CSAIRDVSYNEQFF.

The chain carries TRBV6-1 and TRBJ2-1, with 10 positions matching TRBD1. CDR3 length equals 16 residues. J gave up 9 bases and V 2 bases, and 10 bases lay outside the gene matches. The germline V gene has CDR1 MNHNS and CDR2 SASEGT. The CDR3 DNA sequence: TGTGCCAGCAGTGAATTGGTCCGGACAGGGGGTCCTGAGCAGTTCTTC. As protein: CASSELVRTGGPEQFF.

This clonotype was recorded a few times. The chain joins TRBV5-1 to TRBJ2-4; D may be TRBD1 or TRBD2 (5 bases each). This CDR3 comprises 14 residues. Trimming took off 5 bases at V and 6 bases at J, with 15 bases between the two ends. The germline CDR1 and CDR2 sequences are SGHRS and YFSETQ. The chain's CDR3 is CASRMGVGRNIQYF. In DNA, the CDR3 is TGCGCCAGCAGAATGGGGGTAGGGCGAAACATTCAGTACTTC.

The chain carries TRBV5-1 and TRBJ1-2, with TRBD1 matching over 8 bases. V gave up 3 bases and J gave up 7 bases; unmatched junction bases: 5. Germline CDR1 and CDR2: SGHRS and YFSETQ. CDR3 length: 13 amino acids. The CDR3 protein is CASSSDRVAGYTF. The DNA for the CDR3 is TGCGCCAGCAGCTCGGACAGGGTAGCTGGCTACACCTTC.

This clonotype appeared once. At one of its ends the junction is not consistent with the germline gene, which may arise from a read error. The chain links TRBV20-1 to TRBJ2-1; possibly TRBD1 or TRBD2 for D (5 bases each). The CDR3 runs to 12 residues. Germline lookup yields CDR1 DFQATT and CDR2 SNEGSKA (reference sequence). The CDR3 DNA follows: TGCAGGGCTAGAGGGGCAACCTATGAGCAGTTCTTC. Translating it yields CRARGATYEQFF.

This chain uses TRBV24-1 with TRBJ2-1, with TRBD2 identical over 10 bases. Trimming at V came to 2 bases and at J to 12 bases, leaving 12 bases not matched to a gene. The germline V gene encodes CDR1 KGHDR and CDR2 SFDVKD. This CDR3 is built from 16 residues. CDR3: CATSDWRSGRASGQFF. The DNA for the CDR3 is TGTGCCACCAGTGATTGGAGGAGCGGGAGGGCCAGTGGGCAGTTCTTC.